This paragraph reports one TCR beta chain. The data derive from a study of cytomegalovirus exposure and HLA in healthy donors. 60 Vbeta and 13 Jbeta primers were used in PCR. The method was immunoSEQ multiplex PCR; TCRdb's version includes in-frame clones alone and lacks a portion of them. The sample lists roughly 150,000 clones; around 80% were seen once. The TCR comes from a female donor in good health and CMV-seronegative. The specimen was PBMCs.

CDR3 nucleotides: TGCGCCAGCCGAACCGGACTAGCGGACAATGAGCAGTTCTTC. Protein product: CASRTGLADNEQFF. The V call is TRBV5-1, the J call TRBJ2-1; 10 bases are shared with TRBD2. The germline CDR1 and CDR2 sequences are SGHRS and YFSETQ. This CDR3 is 14 amino acids long. V lost 7 bases to trimming and J lost 5 bases; unmatched junction nucleotides: 6.